Below are 23 T cell receptor beta chains sequenced from a single sample in a study of cytomegalovirus exposure and HLA in healthy donors (dated by TCRdb to the late 2010s). The method behind the library was the immunoSEQ multiplex PCR assay. Not all clones reach the TCRdb copy of this immuneACCESS table, which keeps in-frame sequences only. Checked studies attribute under half of the gap to unresolved V genes and leave the rest unexplained. Across this sample there are roughly 77,000 clones, with 95% seen only once. Nearly 0.7% of the sample comes from the top ten. The sample taken for sequencing was PBMCs. The receptors originated from a woman aged 18-29 years in good health and CMV-seronegative.

This chain uses TRBV6-5 with TRBJ1-1; 8 bases are shared with TRBD1. The CDR3 loop spans 14 amino acids. With V trimmed by 5 bases and J by 0 bases, 2 bases remained unmatched. Germline loops: CDR1 MNHEY, CDR2 SVGAGI. CDR3 DNA: TGTGCCAGCAGTGAGGACAGGGTGAACACTGAAGCTTTCTTT. Its translation: CASSEDRVNTEAFF.

The rearrangement joins TRBV14 to TRBJ2-7; D is perhaps TRBD1 (6 bases). The CDR3 runs to 18 residues. Germline CDR1 and CDR2: SGHDN and FVKESK. V was cut by 0 bases and J by 0 bases, with 18 bases left in between. DNA for the CDR3: TGTGCCAGCAGCCAAGATCGCACAGGGCAGCGGAGCTCCTACGAGCAGTACTTC. This encodes CASSQDRTGQRSSYEQYF.

The chain employs TRBV30 and TRBJ2-3; D gene uncertain. The CDR3 extends over 13 amino acids. V was clipped by 3 bases and J by 0 bases, with 7 bases between them. The germline gives CDR1 GTSNPN, CDR2 SVGIG (reference sequence). This CDR3 reads CAWRRLSTDTQYF. The CDR3 nucleotides read TGTGCCTGGAGGAGGCTCAGCACAGATACGCAGTATTTT.

This clone was detected only a few times. The CDR3: CASTGQGNSPLHF. Written as DNA, the CDR3 is TGTGCCAGCACTGGACAGGGAAATTCACCCCTCCACTTT. The chain has TRBV27 and TRBJ1-6; 8 bases agree with TRBD1. CDR1 and CDR2 (germline): MNHEY, SMNVEV (reference sequence). The CDR3 totals 13 residues. V shed 7 bases, J shed 7 bases, and the junction held 3 bases outside the gene matches.

CDR3 bases: TGTGCCAGCAGCTCGGACAGGGAGACTGTCCGGACCGGGGAGCTGTTTTTT. Amino acids: CASSSDRETVRTGELFF. The chain joins TRBV7-2 to TRBJ2-2; the match to TRBD1 covers 8 bases. CDR3 size: 17 residues. Germline V gives CDR1 SGHTA, CDR2 FQGNSA. J gave up 5 bases and V 4 bases, and 12 bases lay outside the gene matches.

This chain links TRBV27 with TRBJ1-2, with no clear D. CDR1 and CDR2 from the germline V gene are MNHEY and SMNVEV (reference sequence). The CDR3 runs to 13 residues. V lost 3 bases and J lost 8, with 13 bases in between. CDR3: CASSLSFELGYTF. The CDR3 nucleotides read TGTGCCAGCAGTTTGTCCTTCGAGTTGGGCTACACCTTC.

The chain links TRBV27 to TRBJ2-1; a weak D match, TRBD1 (7 bases). V was clipped by 8 bases and J by 1 base, with 15 bases between them. CDR1 and CDR2 (germline): MNHEY, SMNVEV (reference sequence). CDR3 length: 15 residues. CDR3 sequence (DNA): TGTGCCAGCCGGAATCCAGGGGGGTCCTACAATGAGCAGTTCTTC. The encoded protein is CASRNPGGSYNEQFF.

The CDR3: CASSPGQGFNEQFF. CDR3 DNA sequence: TGCGCCAGCAGCCCAGGACAGGGGTTCAATGAGCAGTTCTTC. This rearrangement joins TRBV5-1 to TRBJ2-1; 9 nucleotides agree with TRBD1. Germline V lookup: CDR1 SGHRS, CDR2 YFSETQ. V was clipped by 4 bases and J by 6 bases; unmatched bases: 5. The CDR3 runs to 14 residues.

The J gene is TRBJ2-7, the V gene TRBV7-9; a possible D gene is TRBD2 (6 bases). Germline values: CDR1 SEHNR, CDR2 FQNEAQ (reference sequence). V lost 8 bases to trimming and J lost 3 bases, with 8 bases between them. This CDR3 is 11 amino acids long. In DNA, the CDR3 is TGTGCCAGCTTGGGGGGCTACGAGCAGTACTTC. This gives the protein CASLGGYEQYF.

The genes are TRBV5-4 and TRBJ2-2, with 7 bases matching TRBD2. J was trimmed by 1 base and V by 4 bases; bases with no gene match: 7. The length of the CDR3 is 16 residues. The germline CDR1 and CDR2 sequences are SGHNT and YYREEE (reference sequence). CDR3 protein: CASSRRGTMNTGELFF. The DNA for the CDR3 is TGTGCCAGCAGCCGGAGAGGGACTATGAACACCGGGGAGCTGTTTTTT. Combining the CDR3 with reference TRBV5-4 and TRBJ2-2 gives the whole variable domain ETGVTQSPTHLIKTRGQQVTLRCSSQSGHNTVSWYQQALGQGPQFIFQYYREEENGRGNFPPRFSGLQFPNYSSELNVNALELDDSALYLCASSRRGTMNTGELFFGEGSRLTVL.

The chain links TRBV6-5 to TRBJ2-1; 7 bases are a match to TRBD2. This CDR3 region has 15 residues. With 5 bases clipped from V and 3 bases from J, the junction kept 7 bases outside the gene matches. Per germline, CDR1 MNHEY and CDR2 SVGAGI. The CDR3 reads CASSTGGPSYNEQFF. CDR3 nucleotides: TGTGCCAGCAGTACGGGAGGTCCTAGCTACAATGAGCAGTTCTTC.

The chain combines TRBV9 with TRBJ1-1; D is uncertain. This CDR3 comprises 13 residues. The V end lost 0 bases, the J end lost 2 bases, and 5 bases lay between the germline ends. The germline V gene encodes CDR1 SGDLS and CDR2 YYNGEE. The CDR3: CASSVDLNTEAFF. The CDR3 region has the DNA TGTGCCAGCAGCGTAGACCTAAACACTGAAGCTTTCTTT.

The rearrangement joins TRBV25-1 to TRBJ2-5; D is possibly TRBD2 (5 bases). Per the germline V gene, CDR1 is MGHDK and CDR2 is SYGVNS. The CDR3 is 14 amino acids. V lost 6 bases, J lost 4 bases, and 15 bases lay in between. CDR3 loop: CASSRTGGPETQYF. The CDR3 DNA follows: TGTGCCAGCAGCCGGACCGGAGGCCCAGAGACCCAGTACTTC.

In its sample, this clone was seen once. V is TRBV18 and J is TRBJ1-1; TRBD1 is a possible D gene (5 bases). The V gene's germline CDR1 is KGHSH and CDR2 LQKENI. This CDR3 is 15 amino acids long. Trimming removed 1 base at V and 7 bases at J, with 16 bases between. CDR3 protein: CASSPRVSGDFEAFF. The CDR3 DNA sequence: TGTGCCAGCTCACCACGGGTCTCGGGGGATTTTGAAGCTTTCTTT.

V is TRBV5-1 and J is TRBJ2-2; possible D gene TRBD1, 6 bases. Between the trimmed V and J ends, which lost 0 bases and 3 bases, there was a span of 12 bases. CDR1 and CDR2 from the germline V gene are SGHRS and YFSETQ. The CDR3 loop spans 16 amino acids. The CDR3: CASSLGRGPYTGELFF. As DNA, the CDR3 is TGCGCCAGCAGCTTGGGCAGGGGACCCTACACCGGGGAGCTGTTTTTT.

This clone came up once. The rearrangement uses TRBV27 and TRBJ2-7; the D gene is possibly TRBD1 (6 bases). CDR1 MNHEY and CDR2 SMNVEV come from the germline V gene (reference sequence). The CDR3 has 14 residues. The V end lost 3 bases, the J end lost 4 bases, and 13 bases lay between the germline ends. The CDR3 region is CASSFGDTKYEQYF. CDR3 bases: TGTGCCAGCAGTTTTGGGGACACCAAATACGAGCAGTACTTC.

There are a few counts of this clone. The V and J genes are TRBV6-6 and TRBJ1-2; possibly TRBD1 for D (6 bases). The germline CDR1 and CDR2 sequences are MNHNY and SVGAGI (reference sequence). V lost 11 bases to trimming and J lost 6 bases, with 13 bases between them. There are 11 residues in the CDR3. The CDR3 DNA reads TGTGCCGGAGGACAGTCCGATGGCTACACCTTC. Residues: CAGGQSDGYTF.

The chain joins TRBV19 to TRBJ2-1, with 9 bases aligning to TRBD1. The CDR3 is 15 amino acids. With V trimmed by 5 bases and J by 6 bases, 8 bases remained unmatched. Germline CDR1 LNHDA, CDR2 SQIVND (reference sequence). CDR3 protein: CASSWGTGLANEQFF. DNA for the CDR3: TGTGCCAGTAGTTGGGGGACAGGGTTGGCCAATGAGCAGTTCTTC.

The chain recombines TRBV5-1 with TRBJ2-7, with no clear D. The CDR3 is 13 residues long. From germline, CDR1 is SGHRS and CDR2 YFSETQ. V gave up 0 bases and J gave up 5 bases, with 9 bases separating them. This chain's CDR3 is CASSLAGPHEQYF. The CDR3 DNA reads TGCGCCAGCAGCTTGGCTGGGCCCCACGAGCAGTACTTC. The whole variable domain, remainder taken from reference TRBV5-1 and TRBJ2-7, is KAGVTQTPRYLIKTRGQQVTLSCSPISGHRSVSWYQQTPGQGLQFLFEYFSETQRNKGNFPGRFSGRQFSNSRSEMNVSTLELGDSALYLCASSLAGPHEQYFGPGTRLTVT.

V gene TRBV28 combines with J gene TRBJ1-4; D may be TRBD1 (6 bases). V was clipped by 5 bases and J by 7 bases, with 11 bases between them. Germline loops: CDR1 MDHEN, CDR2 SYDVKM. The CDR3 is made up of 13 amino acids. The CDR3 sequence is CASSPGGAEKLFF. CDR3 coding DNA: TGTGCCAGCAGTCCCGGGGGGGCTGAAAAACTGTTTTTT. Combining the CDR3 with reference TRBV28 and TRBJ1-4 gives the whole variable domain DVKVTQSSRYLVKRTGEKVFLECVQDMDHENMFWYRQDPGLGLRLIYFSYDVKMKEKGDIPEGYSVSREKKERFSLILESASTNQTSMYLCASSPGGAEKLFFGSGTQLSVL.

The V call is TRBV10-3, the J call TRBJ1-5; 7 bases are shared with TRBD1. The CDR3 consists of 16 residues. The J segment lost 6 bases and the V segment lost 3 bases, leaving 11 bases of the junction unmatched. The germline V gene has CDR1 ENHRY and CDR2 SYGVKD. CDR3 nucleotide sequence: TGTGCCATCAGTGACCTTTCCGACAGGGTAACTCAGCCCCAGCATTTT. Amino acids: CAISDLSDRVTQPQHF.

The chain employs TRBV20-1 and TRBJ1-2; no clear D. This CDR3 is 11 amino acids long. Deletions cut 5 bases from V and 3 bases from J, with 7 bases between. Germline V lookup: CDR1 DFQATT, CDR2 SNEGSKA (reference sequence). The CDR3 DNA reads as TGCAGTGCTCCCCGGGACTATGGCTACACCTTC. It is translated as CSAPRDYGYTF.

V usage is TRBV28 and J usage is TRBJ2-7; D possibly corresponds to TRBD2 (7 bases). There are 15 residues in the CDR3. V was shortened by 5 bases and J by 7 bases, with 21 bases between the two germline ends. CDR1 MDHEN and CDR2 SYDVKM come from the germline V gene. The CDR3 reads CASSPLGGRPWEQYF. DNA of the CDR3: TGTGCCAGCAGTCCCTTGGGGGGGCGGCCCTGGGAGCAGTACTTC.